This TCR beta chain was obtained from a study of blood T cell repertoires in COVID-19. Study-wide context: T cells, B-cell-depleted T cells, or PBMCs supplied cDNA or gDNA.

Sequencing was performed with immunoSEQ multiplex PCR; in TCRdb, only in-frame clones are kept and a portion is missing. The data show about 210,000 clones, around 82% seen once. Germline loops: CDR1 MNHEY, CDR2 SVGAGI. This CDR3 comprises 12 residues. The germline V and J ends were trimmed by 7 bases and 5 bases, with 8 bases remaining between them. The sequence was collected from a man aged 50 to 60 with active or convalescent COVID-19. The chain has TRBV6-5 and TRBJ2-2, with a weak D call TRBD2 (5 bases). Sequenced input: peripheral blood. CDR3 bases: TGTGCCAGCACCCGCGGGACCGGGGAGCTGTTTTTT. Protein product: CASTRGTGELFF.